Included here is one TCR beta chain sequence, with context. The antigen is unknown. An end of the junction does not agree with germline; a read error may underlie this. The repertoire was sequenced with immunoSEQ multiplex PCR; TCRdb's copy has only in-frame clones and lacks some. The table shows approximately 4,900 clones, with under 80% occurring only once. The sample originates from a study of circulating tumor DNA in untreated peripheral T-cell lymphoma. Study-wide results and limits: Baseline tissues yielded 86% and baseline serum 65% to 75% tumor-specific clonotype detection.

The tumor tissue sample was taken at baseline before any treatment. CDR1 is SGHRS, CDR2 YFSETQ, per germline. CDR3 length equals 15 residues. The V and J genes are TRBV5-1 and TRBJ2-5, with TRBD2 identical over 7 bases. The sequence came from a human donor with peripheral T-cell lymphoma. The sequenced material came from tumor tissue. Here the CDR3 DNA reads TGCGCCAGCAGCCCTGGAGCCCTAGCGGAAGAGATCCAGTACTTC. Translated, it gives CASSPGALAEEIQYF.